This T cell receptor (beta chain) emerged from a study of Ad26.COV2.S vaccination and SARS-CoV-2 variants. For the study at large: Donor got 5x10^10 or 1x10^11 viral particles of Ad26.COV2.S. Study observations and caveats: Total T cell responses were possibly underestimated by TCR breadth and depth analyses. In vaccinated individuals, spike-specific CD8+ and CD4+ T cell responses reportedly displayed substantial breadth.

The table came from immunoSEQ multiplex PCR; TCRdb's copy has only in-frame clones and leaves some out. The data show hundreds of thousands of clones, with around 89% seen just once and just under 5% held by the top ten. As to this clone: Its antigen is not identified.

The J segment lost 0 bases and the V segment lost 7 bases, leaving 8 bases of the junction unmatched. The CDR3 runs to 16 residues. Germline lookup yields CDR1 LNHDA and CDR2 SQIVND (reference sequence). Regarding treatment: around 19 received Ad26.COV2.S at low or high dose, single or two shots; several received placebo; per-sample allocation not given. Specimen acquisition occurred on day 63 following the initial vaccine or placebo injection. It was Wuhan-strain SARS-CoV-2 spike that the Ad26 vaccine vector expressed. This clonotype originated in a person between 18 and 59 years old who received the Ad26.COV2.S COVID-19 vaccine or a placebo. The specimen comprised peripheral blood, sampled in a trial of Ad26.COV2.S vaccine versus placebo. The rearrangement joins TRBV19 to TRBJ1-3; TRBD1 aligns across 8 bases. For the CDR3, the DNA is TGTGCCAGTACCCGGGACAGGTCCTCCTCTGGAAACACCATATATTTT. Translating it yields CASTRDRSSSGNTIYF.